This note documents a single T cell receptor beta chain sequence. The antigen is undetermined. This sample is part of a study of CD8 T cells in Susac syndrome. Study-wide points: The authors acknowledged that the study's TCR sequencing and HLA analysis involved relatively few individuals.

RNA amounts of roughly 0.45 to 1 ug underwent reverse transcription with random hexamers. Coverage of TCR beta CDR3 amplification by immunoSEQ multiplex PCR extended to 54 Vbeta and 13 Jbeta. Via MiXCR, TCRdb re-called the immunoSEQ multiplex PCR reads, giving one row per CDR3 protein. This sample has 150,000 or so distinct CDR3 sequences, with around 94% found just once. The CDR3 loop spans 15 amino acids. Trimming cost V 3 bases and J 2 bases; bases outside gene matches: 7. The germline V gene encodes CDR1 LGHNA and CDR2 YSLEER. The sequenced target, TCR beta, came from blood CD8+ and CD4+ T cells. This receptor was obtained from a human donor with multiple sclerosis. The V and J genes are TRBV4-3 and TRBJ2-7, with 7 bases that match TRBD1. The specimen sequenced was CD4+ T cells from PBMCs. DNA for the CDR3: TGCGCCAGCAGCCACGTAGGGACAGACACCTACGAGCAGTACTTC. Its translation is CASSHVGTDTYEQYF.